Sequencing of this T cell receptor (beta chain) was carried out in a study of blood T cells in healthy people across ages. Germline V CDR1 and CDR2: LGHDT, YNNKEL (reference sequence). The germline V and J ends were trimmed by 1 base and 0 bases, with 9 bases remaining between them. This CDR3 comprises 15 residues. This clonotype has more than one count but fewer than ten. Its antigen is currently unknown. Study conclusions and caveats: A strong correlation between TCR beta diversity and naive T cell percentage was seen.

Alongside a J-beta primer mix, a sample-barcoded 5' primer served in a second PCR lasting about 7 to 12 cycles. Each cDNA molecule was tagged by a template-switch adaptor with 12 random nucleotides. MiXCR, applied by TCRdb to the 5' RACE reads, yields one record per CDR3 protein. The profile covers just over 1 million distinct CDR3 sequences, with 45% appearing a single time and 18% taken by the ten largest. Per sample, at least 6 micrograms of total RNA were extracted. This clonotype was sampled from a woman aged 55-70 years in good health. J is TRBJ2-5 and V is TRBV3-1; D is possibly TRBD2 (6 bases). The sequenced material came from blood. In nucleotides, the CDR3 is TGTGCCAGCAGCCAAGGGGGGGTCTACCAAGAGACCCAGTACTTC. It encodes CASSQGGVYQETQYF.